This T cell receptor beta chain appears in the sequencing data of a study of blood T cells in healthy people across ages (dated by TCRdb to between 2014 and 2017). Turning to the overall study: Template switching captured roughly one uniquely barcoded TCR beta cDNA molecule per two T cells in model experiments. To track age-related changes in TCR beta repertoire diversity, the study relied on deep sequencing normalized with unique cDNA molecular identifiers. The donors were split into four age groups: young (average roughly 15 years), middle-aged (roughly 40), aged (over 55) and long-lived (over 75). To avoid experimental bias, donors of different ages were spread randomly across the sequencing lanes. Two additional independent replicas of 1 million unique cDNA reads from the same blood draw were analyzed for two donors (one aged 18 to 30 and one aged 80 or older).

Broad study findings and their caveats: Donor CMV infection status was unknown, potentially confounding age-related changes in expanded clonotypes. As age increased, observed TCR beta diversity per million T cells dropped in a roughly linear way, and a significant reduction was already evident by age 40. Conclusive comparison of naive and antigen-experienced compartments was prevented by the profiling of bulk unsorted PBMCs. There was a strong correlation between observed TCR beta diversity and the percentage of naive T cells measured by flow cytometry. Compared with the aged group, more naive CD4+ T cells, fewer expanded clones and increased TCR diversity were shown by the long-lived group, suggesting age selection. Estimates of total diversity based on one million sequenced T cells were considered lower bounds and underestimates.

Library creation used 5' RACE. Reads for this sample came from an Illumina HiSeq 2500. The second PCR ran for about 6 to 12 cycles and used a J-beta primer mix along with a sample-barcoded 5' primer. A template-switch 5' adaptor carrying 12 random nucleotides introduced a unique molecular identifier onto each TCR beta cDNA molecule. Each sample yielded at least 3 million CDR3-containing paired-end reads. All of the RNA was converted into first-strand cDNA using the Mint cDNA synthesis kit, with a TRBC-specific oligonucleotide serving as the primer. Following uracil-DNA glycosylase treatment, a first 18-cycle PCR with universal primers M1SS and BC2_uni_R was performed on all cDNA. The authors' pipeline ran thus. Normalization of each sample was performed by random selection of 1 million high-quality reads, each carrying a distinct molecular identifier. Reads with shared molecular identifiers were discarded instead of being binned into consensus sequences. MiTCR, with a Q25 quality threshold and the strictest error-elimination algorithm, was used for CDR3 identification, clonotype clustering and error correction. A nonparametric unseen species model using Euler transformation provided a lower-bound estimate of total TCR beta diversity. TCRdb trimmed the raw reads at Q25, called clones with MiXCR and kept productive beta chains. Rows matching on CDR3 protein sequence are summarized as one entry with the most common DNA and genes. Here the V and J calls rest on TCRdb's processing, not on the authors' analysis. A total of about a million distinct CDR3 sequences appear in this sample, about 51% of them only once. The leading ten clones occupy 20% to 25% of the sample.

Donors were under 40 systemically healthy Caucasian individuals from Russia aged 6 to 90 years. Each donor gave 8 to 10 milliliters of peripheral blood, collected into EDTA-treated Vacutainer tubes. Ficoll-Paque density-gradient centrifugation was used to isolate PBMCs, with at least 6 million per sample. Total RNA was extracted from PBMCs with Trizol reagent, with at least 5.5 micrograms obtained per sample. The percentages of naive CD45RAhigh/CD27high T cells were determined by flow cytometry on a PBMC aliquot from every donor. The germline V gene encodes CDR1 DFQATT and CDR2 SNEGSKA (reference sequence). From the cysteine through the phenylalanine, the CDR3 covers 14 amino acids. The kept DNA is CDR3 alone, 42 bases in frame from the first base. V is reduced by 5 bases and J by 9 bases, leaving a spacing of 22 bases between them. This clonotype appeared a few times. It lacks a known antigen. It has no much larger one-base neighbor in the sample; base qualities were not kept.

Input material: blood. The sequence was collected from a woman between 55 and 75 years old in good health. This chain is built from TRBV20-1 and TRBJ1-2; no confident D gene assignment can be made. The CDR3 loop reads CSAVERPPSSSYTF. DNA sequence: TGCAGTGCTGTTGAGCGGCCCCCATCAAGCAGCTACACCTTC.